The 9 T cell receptor beta chains listed next were all sequenced from one sample in a study of T-cell reconstitution after alpha-beta-depleted transplantation in children. TCRbeta library preparation incorporated unique molecular identifiers. TCRdb recomputed calls from the PCR reads with MiXCR, one row per CDR3 protein. The table has roughly 350,000 distinct CDR3 sequences, roughly 17% seen once. Sequences were derived from PBMCs, mostly from graft donor cells, sampled 360 days after TCRalphabeta/CD19-depleted stem cell transplant. Receptors were obtained from a male patient between 2 and 10 years old who had a stem cell transplant for acute lymphoblastic leukemia, so the T cells may come from the graft donor.

CDR3 bases: TGCGCCAGCAGCCAAGAGTGGGGTAATACGAACACCGGGGAGCTGTTTTTT. Translated: CASSQEWGNTNTGELFF. The V gene is TRBV4-1, the J gene TRBJ2-2; no reliable D call. V shed 0 bases and J shed 0 bases, with 11 bases lying between them. The CDR3 is 17 amino acids. Per the germline V gene, CDR1 is MGHRA and CDR2 is YSYEKL.

The V gene is TRBV24-1, the J gene TRBJ2-1, with TRBD1 matching 9 bases. With V trimmed by 5 bases and J by 3 bases, 16 bases remained unmatched. The length of the CDR3 is 19 residues. The germline CDR1 and CDR2 sequences are KGHDR and SFDVKD. The CDR3 coding sequence is TGTGCCACCAGTGGTCCGGGGGGACAGGGAGGTATACGCTACAATGAGCAGTTCTTC. Its protein is CATSGPGGQGGIRYNEQFF.

This clonotype was counted only a few times. The rearrangement uses TRBV9 and TRBJ2-1; TRBD1 agrees at 9 bases. Germline lookup yields CDR1 SGDLS and CDR2 YYNGEE. J lost 8 bases, V lost 2 bases, and 14 bases had no gene match. This CDR3 has 17 amino acids. CDR3 region: CASSVDGQGIGGDEQFF. In DNA, the CDR3 is TGTGCCAGCAGCGTGGATGGACAGGGGATAGGAGGCGATGAGCAGTTCTTC.

The V gene is TRBV10-3, the J gene TRBJ2-1; D may match TRBD1 or TRBD2 (5 bases each). Deletions cut 10 bases from V and 9 bases from J, with 19 bases between. Germline V gene lookup returns CDR1 ENHRY and CDR2 SYGVKD. The CDR3 loop spans 13 amino acids. The chain's CDR3 is CASRARGESEQFF. The CDR3 DNA is TGTGCCAGCAGAGCGAGAGGGGAGAGTGAGCAGTTCTTC.

This clonotype has just a few counts. The rearrangement links TRBV6-4 to TRBJ2-2, with TRBD2 identical over 12 bases. CDR3 length: 18 residues. Trimming removed 5 bases from V and 4 bases from J; junction bases left unmatched: 11. Looked up from germline, CDR1 is MRHNA and CDR2 is SNTAGT. The CDR3 loop reads CASSLLATSGRPTGELFF. In DNA form, the CDR3 reads TGTGCCAGCAGTCTCTTAGCGACTAGCGGGAGACCCACCGGGGAGCTGTTTTTT.

This clonotype has only a few counts. The V gene is TRBV4-1, the J gene TRBJ1-1; D is uncertain. V was clipped by 3 bases and J by 4 bases, with 6 bases between them. This CDR3 region has 12 residues. CDR1 and CDR2 (germline): MGHRA, YSYEKL. DNA of the CDR3: TGCGCCAGCAGCCATGAGGGCACTGAAGCTTTCTTT. Amino acid sequence: CASSHEGTEAFF.

This clonotype was counted between two and nine times. The chain has TRBV29-1 and TRBJ2-1, with 7 bases lining up with TRBD2. The length of the CDR3 is 12 residues. The germline CDR1 and CDR2 sequences are SQVTM and ANQGSEA. V lost 3 bases and J lost 9; bases outside the gene matches: 5. The CDR3 coding sequence is TGCAGCGTTGAGCGGGAGTTGGGTGAGCAGTTCTTC. Protein product: CSVERELGEQFF.

This sequence joins TRBV6-1 and TRBJ2-2, with D possibly being TRBD2 (7 bases). This CDR3 has 15 residues. Germline loops: CDR1 MNHNS, CDR2 SASEGT. V was cut by 5 bases and J by 3 bases, with 13 bases left in between. The CDR3 loop reads CASSRGGPDTGELFF. CDR3 nucleotide sequence: TGTGCCAGCAGTCGCGGGGGCCCGGACACCGGGGAGCTGTTTTTT.

The chain links TRBV18 to TRBJ2-3; D may match TRBD1 or TRBD2 (5 bases each). Trimming left V 2 bases short and J 2 bases short, with 11 bases between. The CDR3 runs to 15 residues. From germline, CDR1 is KGHSH and CDR2 LQKENI. CDR3 sequence: CASSPGPGTTDTQYF. The CDR3 DNA reads TGTGCCAGCTCACCAGGGCCAGGGACCACAGATACGCAGTATTTT.